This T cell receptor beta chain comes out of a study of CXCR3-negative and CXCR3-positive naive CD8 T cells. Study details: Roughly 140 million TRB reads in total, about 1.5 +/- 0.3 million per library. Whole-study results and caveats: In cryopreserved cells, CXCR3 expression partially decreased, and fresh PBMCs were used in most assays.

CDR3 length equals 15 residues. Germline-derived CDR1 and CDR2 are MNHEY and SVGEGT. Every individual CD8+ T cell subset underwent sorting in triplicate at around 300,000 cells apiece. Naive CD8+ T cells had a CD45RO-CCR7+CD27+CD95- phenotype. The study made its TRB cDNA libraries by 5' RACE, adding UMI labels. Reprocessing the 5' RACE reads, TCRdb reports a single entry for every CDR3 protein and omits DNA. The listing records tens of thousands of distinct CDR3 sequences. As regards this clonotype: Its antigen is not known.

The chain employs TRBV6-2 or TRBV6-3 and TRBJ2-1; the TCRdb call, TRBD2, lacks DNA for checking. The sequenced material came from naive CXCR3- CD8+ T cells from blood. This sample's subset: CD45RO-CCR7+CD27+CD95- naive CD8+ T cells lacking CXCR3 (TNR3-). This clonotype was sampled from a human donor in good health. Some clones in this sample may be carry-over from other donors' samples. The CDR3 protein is CASSYSSQAPNEQFF.